Included here is one T cell receptor beta chain sequence, with context. These data originate in a study of blood T cell repertoires in COVID-19. The data were produced by immunoSEQ multiplex PCR, yet TCRdb's version contains in-frame clones alone and is incomplete. The sample has about 200,000 clones; about nine tenths are singletons. The CDR3 has 14 residues. CDR1 MNHEY and CDR2 SVGAGI come from the germline V gene. V lost 6 bases and J lost 6; bases outside the gene matches: 9. The chain employs TRBV6-5 and TRBJ1-2; 8 positions match TRBD1. The source material was peripheral blood. The source of this sequence is a man aged 45 to 65 with acute or convalescent COVID-19. DNA of the CDR3: TGTGCCAGCAGAGGACAGGGTTTTTCGGATGGCTACACCTTC. This translates into CASRGQGFSDGYTF.